The entry below describes one T cell receptor (beta chain). The data are from a study of follicular helper T cells after annual influenza vaccination. Study at large: Some donors were sampled over the 2013-2014, 2014-2015 and 2015-2016 vaccinations.

The V segment lost 8 bases and the J segment 1 base; nucleotides outside the gene matches: 8. CDR3 length equals 15 residues. Germline lookup yields CDR1 LNHDA and CDR2 SQIVND (reference sequence). Repertoires were generated with immunoSEQ multiplex PCR, while TCRdb's copy carries only in-frame clones and drops some. Found here are several thousand clones, over 65% of them singletons; the top ten hold roughly 2%. Time point given: 2014-2015 season, 7 days after vaccination. The clonotype originates from an adult who received the influenza vaccine. The sequencing used CXCR5+ CD38- circulating T follicular helper cells from blood, collected 7 days after influenza vaccination. Subset denoted: circulating Tfh, non-naive CD4+CXCR5+PD-1+ (ICOS+CD38+ or ICOS-CD38-). The chain joins TRBV19 to TRBJ2-3, with TRBD2 matching 8 bases. The CDR3 bases are TGTGCCAGTCGTTCGGGGGGGCCGGGCACAGATACGCAGTATTTT. It specifies CASRSGGPGTDTQYF.